Below, 7 T cell receptor beta chains from the same sample are listed, as sequenced in a study of post-analysis software for immune sequencing data. The TCR beta cDNA libraries contained unique molecular identifiers. One entry per CDR3 protein results from TCRdb running MiXCR on the PCR reads. This table has roughly 540,000 distinct CDR3 sequences, around a third appearing once. Study results and caveats: When patients were compared with controls, about 5 TRBV segments were more frequent, TRBV5-6, TRBV5-1 and TRBV20-1 among them.

These TCRs are of unknown antigen specificity. Material: blood. The receptors derive from a girl younger than 18 with multiple sclerosis.

This chain connects TRBV6-1 to TRBJ2-7; weak D call: TRBD1 (6 bases). V gave up 0 bases and J gave up 3 bases, with 12 bases separating them. Germline assignment: CDR1 MNHNS and CDR2 SASEGT. This CDR3 region has 15 residues. In DNA form, the CDR3 reads TGTGCCAGCAGTGAAGCTGAGACAGGAAACTACGAGCAGTACTTC. Its protein product is CASSEAETGNYEQYF.

This clonotype was seen a few times. The rearrangement links TRBV20-1 to TRBJ2-3; no clear D. CDR3 length equals 12 residues. Trimming took 3 bases from V and 4 from J, leaving 8 bases between them. Germline V CDR1 and CDR2: DFQATT, SNEGSKA (reference sequence). CDR3 sequence (DNA): TGCAGTGCTAGCCCCCGGGCAGATACGCAGTATTTT. Residues: CSASPRADTQYF.

In its sample, this clonotype was seen a few times. This chain joins TRBV27 and TRBJ1-4; 7 nucleotides line up with TRBD1. Germline assignment: CDR1 MNHEY and CDR2 SMNVEV (reference sequence). Germline trimming cut 3 bases from V and 4 bases from J; bases unmatched to any gene: 5. The CDR3 totals 15 residues. CDR3 coding DNA: TGTGCCAGCAGTTTGAGGGGGCTGATTAATGAAAAACTGTTTTTT. It yields the protein CASSLRGLINEKLFF.

CDR3 coding DNA: TGTGCCAGCAGTTACTACGAGGGCCAGCCCCAGCATTTT. It codes for CASSYYEGQPQHF. The chain joins TRBV6-5 to TRBJ1-5; D remains ambiguous. Per germline, CDR1 MNHEY and CDR2 SVGAGI. This CDR3 region has 13 residues. The V end was cut by 1 base, the J end by 7 bases, with 8 bases between.

The chain has TRBV5-5 and TRBJ2-2; TRBD1 might be the D (6 bases). The CDR3 length is 15 residues. The germline V gene has CDR1 SGHKS and CDR2 YYEKEE (reference sequence). Trimming pared 2 bases from V and 0 bases from J, leaving 8 bases between. CDR3 region: CASSFGTPNTGELFF. CDR3 sequence (DNA): TGTGCCAGCAGCTTCGGGACACCGAACACCGGGGAGCTGTTTTTT.

This clonotype was counted many times. As DNA, the CDR3 is TGTGCCAGCAGACGGGACCAAGAGACCCAGTACTTC. Translating it yields CASRRDQETQYF. The gene calls are TRBV6-5 and TRBJ2-5; D not certain. The CDR3 has 12 amino acids. CDR1 is MNHEY, CDR2 SVGAGI, per germline. Trimming pared 6 bases from V and 0 bases from J, leaving 5 bases between.

This chain connects TRBV20-1 to TRBJ2-3; D gene ambiguous. CDR1 is DFQATT and CDR2 is SNEGSKA in the germline V gene (reference sequence). This CDR3 comprises 14 residues. V dropped 6 bases and J dropped 1 base, with 14 bases sitting between them. The CDR3 is CSARPGRGTDTQYF. The CDR3 DNA reads TGCAGTGCCAGGCCAGGACGGGGCACAGATACGCAGTATTTT.